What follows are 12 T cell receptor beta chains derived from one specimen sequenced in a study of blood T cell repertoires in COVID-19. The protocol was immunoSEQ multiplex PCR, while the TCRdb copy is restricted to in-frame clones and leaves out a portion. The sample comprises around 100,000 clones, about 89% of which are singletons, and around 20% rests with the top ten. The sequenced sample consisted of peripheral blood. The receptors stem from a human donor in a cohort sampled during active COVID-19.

The DNA for the CDR3 is TGTGCCAGCAGTTTACGCAGGGATAACTATGGCTACACCTTC. Translation: CASSLRRDNYGYTF. J is TRBJ1-2 and V is TRBV28; weak D call: TRBD1 (5 bases). The germline gives CDR1 MDHEN, CDR2 SYDVKM. V shed 2 bases and J shed 1 base, with 8 bases lying between them. CDR3 length: 14 residues.

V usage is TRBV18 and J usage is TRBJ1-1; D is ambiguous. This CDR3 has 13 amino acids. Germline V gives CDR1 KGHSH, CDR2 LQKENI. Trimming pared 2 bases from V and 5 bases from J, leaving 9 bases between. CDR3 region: CASSPNGETEAFF. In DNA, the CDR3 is TGTGCCAGCTCACCAAACGGGGAAACTGAAGCTTTCTTT.

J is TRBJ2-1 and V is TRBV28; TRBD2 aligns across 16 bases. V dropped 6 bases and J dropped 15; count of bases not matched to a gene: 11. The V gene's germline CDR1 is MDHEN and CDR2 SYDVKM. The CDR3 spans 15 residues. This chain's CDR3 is CASSSGTSGRASGFF. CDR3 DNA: TGTGCCAGCAGCTCCGGGACTAGCGGGAGGGCCTCGGGGTTCTTC.

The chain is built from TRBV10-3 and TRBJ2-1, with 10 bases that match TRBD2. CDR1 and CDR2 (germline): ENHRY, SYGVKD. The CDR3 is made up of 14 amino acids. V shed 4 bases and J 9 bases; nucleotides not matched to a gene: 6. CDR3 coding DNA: TGTGCCATCAGTGCGGCTAGCGGGAGTAGTGAGCAGTTCTTC. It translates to CAISAASGSSEQFF.

The CDR3 nucleotides read TGTGCCAGCAGTTTCGGGAGGTACACTGAAGCTTTCTTT. This encodes CASSFGRYTEAFF. The genes are TRBV27 and TRBJ1-1; the D is unclear. CDR3 length: 13 amino acids. Trimming took 3 bases from V and 3 from J, leaving 8 bases between them. Germline CDR1 MNHEY, CDR2 SMNVEV (reference sequence).

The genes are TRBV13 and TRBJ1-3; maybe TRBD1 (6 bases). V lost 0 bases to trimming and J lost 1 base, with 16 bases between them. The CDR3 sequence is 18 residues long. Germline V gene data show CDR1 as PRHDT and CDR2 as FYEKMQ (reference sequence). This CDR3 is CASSLGVFGGHSGNTIYF. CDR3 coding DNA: TGTGCCAGCAGCTTAGGCGTGTTTGGGGGACATTCTGGAAACACCATATATTTT. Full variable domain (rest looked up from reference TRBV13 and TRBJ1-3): AAGVIQSPRHLIKEKRETATLKCYPIPRHDTVYWYQQGPGQDPQFLISFYEKMQSDKGSIPDRFSAQQFSDYHSELNMSSLELGDSALYFCASSLGVFGGHSGNTIYFGEGSWLTVV.

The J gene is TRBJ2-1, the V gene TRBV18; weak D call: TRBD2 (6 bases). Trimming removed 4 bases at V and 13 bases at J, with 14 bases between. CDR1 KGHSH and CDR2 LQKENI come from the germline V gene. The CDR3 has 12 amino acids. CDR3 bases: TGTGCCAGCTCACTCATAGCGGAGATACAGTTCTTC. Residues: CASSLIAEIQFF.

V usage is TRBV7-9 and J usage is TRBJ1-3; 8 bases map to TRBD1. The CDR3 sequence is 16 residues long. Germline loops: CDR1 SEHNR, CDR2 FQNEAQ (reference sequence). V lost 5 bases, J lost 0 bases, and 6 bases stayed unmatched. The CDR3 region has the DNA TGTGCCAGCAGCCGGGGACAGGCTCTCTCTGGAAACACCATATATTTT. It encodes CASSRGQALSGNTIYF.

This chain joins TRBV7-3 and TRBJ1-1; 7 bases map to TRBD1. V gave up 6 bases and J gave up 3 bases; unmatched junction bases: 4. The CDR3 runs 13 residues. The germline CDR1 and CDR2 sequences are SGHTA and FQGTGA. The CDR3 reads CASRRDRDTEAFF. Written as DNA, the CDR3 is TGTGCCAGCAGACGGGACAGAGACACTGAAGCTTTCTTT.

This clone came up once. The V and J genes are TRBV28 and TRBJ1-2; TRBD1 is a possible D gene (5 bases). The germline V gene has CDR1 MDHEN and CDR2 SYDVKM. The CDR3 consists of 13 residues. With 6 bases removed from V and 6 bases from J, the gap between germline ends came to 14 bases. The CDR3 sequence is CASSRRRGDGYTF. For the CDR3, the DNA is TGTGCCAGCAGCAGAAGGCGGGGGGATGGCTACACCTTC.

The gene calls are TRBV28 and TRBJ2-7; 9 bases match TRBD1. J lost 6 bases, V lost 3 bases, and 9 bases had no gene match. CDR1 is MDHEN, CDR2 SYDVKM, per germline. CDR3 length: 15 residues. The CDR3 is CASSFSGQGYFEQYF. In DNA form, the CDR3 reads TGTGCCAGCAGTTTTTCCGGACAGGGGTATTTCGAGCAGTACTTC.

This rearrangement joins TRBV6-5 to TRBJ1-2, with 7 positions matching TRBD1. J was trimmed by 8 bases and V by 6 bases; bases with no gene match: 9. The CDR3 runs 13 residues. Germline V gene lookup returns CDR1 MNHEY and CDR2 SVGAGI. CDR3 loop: CASRETGSGGYTF. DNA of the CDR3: TGTGCCAGCAGGGAGACAGGGTCGGGGGGCTACACCTTC.